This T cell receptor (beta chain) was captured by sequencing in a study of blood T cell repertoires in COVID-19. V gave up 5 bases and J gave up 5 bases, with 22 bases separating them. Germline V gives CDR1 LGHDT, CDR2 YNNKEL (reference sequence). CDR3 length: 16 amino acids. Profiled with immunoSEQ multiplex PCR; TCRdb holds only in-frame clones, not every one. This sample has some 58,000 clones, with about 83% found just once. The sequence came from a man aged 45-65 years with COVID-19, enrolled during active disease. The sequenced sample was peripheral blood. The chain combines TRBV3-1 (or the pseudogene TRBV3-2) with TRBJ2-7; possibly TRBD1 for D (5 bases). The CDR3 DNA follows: TGTGCCAGCAGCTCCCTCATGGGGCTAAAACCCCACGAGCAGTACTTC. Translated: CASSSLMGLKPHEQYF.